This entry is about one T cell receptor (beta chain). This receptor's antigen is unknown. No per-base quality is available; no much larger clone lies one base away. These data come from a study of T cell responses to AZD1222 COVID-19 vaccine (dated by TCRdb to about 2021). Turning to the overall study: AZD1222 recipients whose second dose came at about 4 weeks and those whose second dose came at about 12 weeks were combined into one group, since spike-specific TCR depth and breadth did not differ between the two schedules. Trial participants were enrolled by age into 18-55, 56-69 and 70-plus year subgroups, with approximately 160, 26 and 62 TCR-sequenced participants respectively. A total of approximately 230 trial participants underwent TCR sequencing, of whom 200 to 220 received two doses of AZD1222 and some 26 received two doses of the MenACWY control vaccine. Paper-wide results and their limitations: Participants were mostly white British and included more females than males, and it was suggested by the authors that clonal diversity may have been underestimated. CD4 TCRs associated with the vaccine covered the entire spike protein, and the dominant responses were in regions 160-218 and 743-854. In the small 56-69-year group, the increase in depth fell short of significance, most likely because of low power. After two AZD1222 doses, spike-specific TCR breadth and depth were significantly higher than at day 0 and than in MenACWY recipients. Reportedly, almost half of the unique spike-specific TCRs recognized epitopes lying outside the regions that are mutated in the B.1.351 and B.1.1.7 variants. Conclusions about previously exposed vaccinees were limited because only a handful of AZD1222 recipients were SARS-CoV-2 seropositive at baseline. No day 14 peak-response samples were available, so repertoires were characterized only after the peak T cell response.

The CDR3 regions of human TCRbeta chains were analyzed by immunosequencing. Per the authors' processing: Repertoire TCRs were checked for matches against a reference library of SARS-CoV-2-specific TCRs that had been generated using the MIRA antigen-specificity platform. Breadth was defined as the fraction of unique TCRs that were SARS-CoV-2-associated. Depth was defined as the fraction of total T cells that were SARS-CoV-2-associated. Each spike-specific TCR was assigned to its reactive spike region and to a CD4 or CD8 class using the MIRA data. Log10-transformed breadth and depth values were compared by one-way ANOVA with Sidak's multiple comparisons tests. What TCRdb holds here is the immuneACCESS table cut down to in-frame rearrangements. Part of the clones is not present; checked against another copy, under half of the missing clones reflect an unresolved V gene, and the others are unexplained. D and trimming were read from the DNA, whereas the V and J calls and clone size are those reported in that table. Here the sample has about 110,000 clones; nearly 90% occur a single time. The top ten clones comprise about 3% of the sample.

The sample's time point, from its label and the paper: baseline before first vaccination. The vaccinee samples were drawn from two UK trials, COV001 and COV002, one of which was a single-blind randomized controlled phase 2/3 trial testing AZD1222 (ChAdOx1 nCoV-19) in healthy adults. For TCRbeta chain sequencing, PBMC samples from trial participants were taken at day 0 and at day 28 after the second dose. From the germline V gene, CDR1 is MDHEN and CDR2 is SYDVKM. After removal of 5 bases from V and 4 bases from J, the junction retains 16 bases not matched to a gene. The CDR3 numbers 18 residues from cysteine through phenylalanine. CDR3 DNA is the only sequence kept; it has 54 bases, read in frame from the first base.

The chain is assembled from TRBV28 and TRBJ1-5; the central 8 bases match TRBD1. Sequenced here: peripheral blood, sampled on day 0 of AZD1222 vaccination. The clonotype originates from an adult in good health. CDR3 sequence: CASSDQMDRVPRNQPQHF. The nucleotide sequence reads TGTGCCAGCAGTGACCAGATGGACAGGGTGCCTCGGAATCAGCCCCAGCATTTT. Supplemented by the reference TRBV28 and TRBJ1-5 proteins around the CDR3, the complete variable domain is DVKVTQSSRYLVKRTGEKVFLECVQDMDHENMFWYRQDPGLGLRLIYFSYDVKMKEKGDIPEGYSVSREKKERFSLILESASTNQTSMYLCASSDQMDRVPRNQPQHFGDGTRLSIL.